The 17 T cell receptor beta chains below were found in one sample sequenced in a study of T cells after yellow fever vaccination. Each CDR3 protein is one row after TCRdb ran MiXCR on the 5' RACE reads. The sample yields under 150,000 distinct CDR3 sequences, around 7.7% seen once. This specimen was CD4+ T cells sorted from PBMCs, taken 5 days after the yellow fever booster vaccination. All receptors come from a man aged 25-40 years who received the YFV17D yellow fever vaccine.

This clonotype has a count of ten or more. The chain has TRBV7-6 and TRBJ1-1; D gene unclear. The CDR3 loop spans 15 amino acids. The V gene lost 7 bases and the J gene lost 4 bases, with 19 bases spanning the gap. Germline values: CDR1 SGHVS, CDR2 FNYEAQ. The CDR3 spells CASTENPYRGTEAFF. The CDR3 DNA sequence: TGTGCCAGCACCGAAAACCCGTACCGGGGCACTGAAGCTTTCTTT.

In its sample, this clonotype was seen many times. The chain carries TRBV7-2 and TRBJ2-5; D is uncertain. There are 13 residues in the CDR3. V dropped 7 bases and J dropped 7 bases, with 16 bases sitting between them. Germline CDR1 reads SGHTA; CDR2 reads FQGNSA. CDR3 sequence (DNA): TGTGCCAGCATTCGGGCCCGAATCGGGACCCAGTACTTC. This gives the protein CASIRARIGTQYF. Combining the CDR3 with reference TRBV7-2 and TRBJ2-5 gives the whole variable domain GAGVSQSPSNKVTEKGKDVELRCDPISGHTALYWYRQSLGQGLEFLIYFQGNSAPDKSGLPSDRFSAERTGGSVSTLTIQRTQQEDSAVYLCASIRARIGTQYFGPGTRLLVL.

This clonotype was recorded at least ten times. The rearrangement uses TRBV20-1 and TRBJ2-3; D ambiguous. The CDR3 covers 14 residues. Trimming removed 2 bases from V and 0 bases from J, with 9 bases in between. Germline CDR1 DFQATT, CDR2 SNEGSKA (reference sequence). The CDR3 DNA reads TGCAGTGCTAGACCCGATGACAGCACAGATACGCAGTATTTT. This encodes CSARPDDSTDTQYF.

J is TRBJ2-3 and V is TRBV5-1, with 8 bases lining up with TRBD1. J was trimmed by 4 bases and V by 1 base; bases with no gene match: 8. CDR3 length equals 16 residues. In germline, CDR1 is SGHRS, CDR2 YFSETQ. The CDR3 DNA follows: TGCGCCAGCAGCTTGAACCAGGGGGCGATGTCAGATACGCAGTATTTT. Its protein product is CASSLNQGAMSDTQYF.

This clonotype has ten or more counts. This chain joins TRBV12-3 or TRBV12-4 and TRBJ2-2, with TRBD1 as a possible D gene (6 bases). The V and J ends lost 3 bases and 2 bases respectively, with 10 bases between them. The CDR3 length is 15 residues. CDR3 coding DNA: TGTGCCAGCAGTTTGAAGGGGACAAACACCGGGGAGCTGTTTTTT. It yields the protein CASSLKGTNTGELFF.

The chain joins TRBV5-5 to TRBJ2-6; TRBD2 might be the D (5 bases). CDR1 and CDR2 from the germline V gene are SGHKS and YYEKEE (reference sequence). V was cut by 0 bases and J by 4 bases, with 14 bases left in between. CDR3 size: 17 residues. The CDR3 loop reads CASSLDPPGSGANVLTF. DNA of the CDR3: TGTGCCAGCAGCTTGGACCCTCCGGGGTCCGGGGCCAACGTCCTGACTTTC.

This clonotype has ten or more counts. This chain uses TRBV10-1 with TRBJ2-3; D is uncertain. The CDR3 length is 14 residues. CDR1 is WNHNN and CDR2 is SYGVQD in the germline V gene (reference sequence). Between the trimmed V and J ends, which lost 2 bases and 3 bases, there was a span of 9 bases. The chain's CDR3 is CASSEGSTTDTQYF. CDR3 in DNA: TGCGCCAGCAGTGAGGGGTCCACGACAGATACGCAGTATTTT.

This clonotype was recorded at least ten times. V gene TRBV6-5 combines with J gene TRBJ2-7; D uncertain. From germline, CDR1 is MNHEY and CDR2 SVGAGI. V was pared by 6 bases and J by 5 bases, with 8 bases between. This CDR3 comprises 11 residues. In nucleotides, the CDR3 is TGTGCCAGCAGGGTCAGCCACGAGCAGTACTTC. Amino acids: CASRVSHEQYF.

This clonotype was found a few times. DNA of the CDR3: TGTGCCAGCAGTTCCTCCGGCTTAGGGGGCCCCTTTGCCGGAAACACCATATATTTT. This codes for CASSSSGLGGPFAGNTIYF. V is TRBV28 and J is TRBJ1-3; TRBD1 agrees at 7 bases. CDR1 is MDHEN, CDR2 SYDVKM, per germline. V lost 4 bases to trimming and J lost 4 bases; unmatched junction nucleotides: 19. CDR3 length equals 19 residues.

As regards this clonotype: This may be a read error: a much more frequent sequence differs by one nucleotide. The chain is built from TRBV29-1 and TRBJ2-6; a possible D gene is TRBD1 (5 bases). The CDR3 has 15 residues. The V gene's germline CDR1 is SQVTM and CDR2 ANQGSEA. The CDR3 DNA is TGCAGCGTTCGCGACACGATCTCTGGGGCCAAGGTCCTGACTTTC. It is translated as CSVRDTISGAKVLTF. Based on the CDR3 plus reference TRBV29-1 and TRBJ2-6, the full variable domain is SAVISQKPSRDICQRGTSLTIQCQVDSQVTMMFWYRQQPGQSLTLIATANQGSEATYESGFVIDKFPISRPNLTFSTLTVSNMSPEDSSIYLCSVRDTISGAKVLTFGAGSRLTVL.

The genes are TRBV6-4 and TRBJ2-1; the D call may be TRBD1 or TRBD2 (5 bases each). The V end lost 6 bases, the J end lost 9 bases, and 18 bases lay between the germline ends. CDR1 MRHNA and CDR2 SNTAGT come from the germline V gene. The CDR3 extends over 14 amino acids. For the CDR3, the DNA is TGTGCCAGCAGAGGGGAGCGGCGCGCGACTGAGCAGTTCTTC. It is translated as CASRGERRATEQFF.

This clonotype was seen at least ten times. The chain carries TRBV7-9 and TRBJ1-2; perhaps TRBD1 as D (6 bases). V was cut by 0 bases and J by 5 bases, with 19 bases left in between. CDR1 and CDR2 (germline): SEHNR, FQNEAQ (reference sequence). This CDR3 contains 17 residues. The CDR3 loop is CASSLAAGGRISYGYTF. CDR3 nucleotides: TGTGCCAGCAGCTTAGCGGCTGGGGGGCGAATCTCGTATGGCTACACCTTC.

In this sample, this clonotype turned up many times. The V call is TRBV11-2, the J call TRBJ2-5, with unresolved D. V was clipped by 2 bases and J by 2 bases, with 9 bases between them. In germline, CDR1 is SGHAT, CDR2 FQNNGV. This CDR3 spans 14 amino acids. The CDR3 DNA reads as TGTGCCAGCAGCTTATGGCCGGAACAAGAGACCCAGTACTTC. Residues: CASSLWPEQETQYF.

This chain connects TRBV7-9 to TRBJ1-5, with D hard to call. Trimming pared 2 bases from V and 9 bases from J, leaving 11 bases between. Germline V gives CDR1 SEHNR, CDR2 FQNEAQ (reference sequence). CDR3 length: 13 residues. The CDR3 spells CASSLSGGGPQHF. CDR3 in DNA: TGTGCCAGCAGCTTATCTGGTGGTGGGCCCCAGCATTTT.

The chain is built from TRBV18 and TRBJ2-3, with 7 bases aligning to TRBD1. This CDR3 has 16 amino acids. Germline CDR1 is KGHSH and CDR2 is LQKENI. The J segment lost 5 bases and the V segment lost 0 bases, leaving 8 bases of the junction unmatched. CDR3 residues: CASSPPGQAGGDTQYF. For the CDR3, the DNA is TGTGCCAGCTCACCACCTGGACAGGCAGGTGGAGATACGCAGTATTTT.

The rearrangement uses TRBV5-1 and TRBJ1-5; unclear D gene. The V gene's germline CDR1 is SGHRS and CDR2 YFSETQ. Deletions cut 3 bases from V and 9 bases from J, with 7 bases between. This CDR3 region has 11 residues. CDR3 protein: CASSSVPPQHF. The CDR3 nucleotides are TGCGCCAGCAGCTCGGTCCCGCCCCAGCATTTT.

In its sample, this clonotype was seen many times. The chain uses TRBV3-1 and TRBJ2-3, with 8 bases aligning to TRBD2. The J segment lost 5 bases and the V segment lost 5 bases, leaving 3 bases of the junction unmatched. Germline V gene sequence: CDR1 LGHDT, CDR2 YNNKEL (reference sequence). The CDR3 is 13 residues long. CDR3 sequence (DNA): TGTGCCAGCAGCAACCTAGCGGGAGATACGCAGTATTTT. It translates to CASSNLAGDTQYF.